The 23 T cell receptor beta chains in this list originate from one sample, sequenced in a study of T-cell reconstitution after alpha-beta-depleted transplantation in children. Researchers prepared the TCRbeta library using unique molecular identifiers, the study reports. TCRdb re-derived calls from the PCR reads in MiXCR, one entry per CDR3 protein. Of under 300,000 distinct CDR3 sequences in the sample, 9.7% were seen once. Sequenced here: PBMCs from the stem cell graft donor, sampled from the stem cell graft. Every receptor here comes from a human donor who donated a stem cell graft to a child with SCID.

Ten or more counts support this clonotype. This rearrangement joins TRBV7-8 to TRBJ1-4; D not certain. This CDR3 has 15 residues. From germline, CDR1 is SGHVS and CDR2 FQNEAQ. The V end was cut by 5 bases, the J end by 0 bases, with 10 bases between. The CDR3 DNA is TGTGCCAGCAGCGACGCCGGGACAACTAATGAAAAACTGTTTTTT. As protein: CASSDAGTTNEKLFF.

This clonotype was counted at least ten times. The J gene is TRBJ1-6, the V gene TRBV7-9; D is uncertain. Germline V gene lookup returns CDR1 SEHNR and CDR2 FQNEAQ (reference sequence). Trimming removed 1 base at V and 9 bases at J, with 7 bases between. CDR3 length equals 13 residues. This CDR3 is CASSLVASSPLHF. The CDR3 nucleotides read TGTGCCAGCAGCTTAGTTGCTAGTTCACCCCTCCACTTT.

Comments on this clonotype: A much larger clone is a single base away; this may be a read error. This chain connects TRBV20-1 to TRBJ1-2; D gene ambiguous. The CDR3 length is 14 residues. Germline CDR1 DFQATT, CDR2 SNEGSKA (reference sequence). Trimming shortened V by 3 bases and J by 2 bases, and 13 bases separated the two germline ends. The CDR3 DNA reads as TGCAGTGCTAGCATCCCGGTCTTAAACTATGGCTACACCTTC. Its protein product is CSASIPVLNYGYTF.

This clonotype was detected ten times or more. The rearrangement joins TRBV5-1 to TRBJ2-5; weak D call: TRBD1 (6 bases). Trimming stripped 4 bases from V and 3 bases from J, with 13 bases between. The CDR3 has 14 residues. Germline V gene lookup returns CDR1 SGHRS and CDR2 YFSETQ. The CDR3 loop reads CASSPQGIEETQYF. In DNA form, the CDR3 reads TGCGCCAGCAGCCCACAGGGAATCGAAGAGACCCAGTACTTC.

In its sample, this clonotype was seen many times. The CDR3 DNA sequence: TGTGCCAGCTCACCACAGGCACAGGGGATTGTCGGCACCGGGGAGCTGTTTTTT. Translating gives CASSPQAQGIVGTGELFF. V gene TRBV18 combines with J gene TRBJ2-2; TRBD1 aligns across 7 bases. V dropped 1 base and J dropped 4; count of bases not matched to a gene: 12. CDR1 KGHSH and CDR2 LQKENI come from the germline V gene. CDR3 length equals 18 residues.

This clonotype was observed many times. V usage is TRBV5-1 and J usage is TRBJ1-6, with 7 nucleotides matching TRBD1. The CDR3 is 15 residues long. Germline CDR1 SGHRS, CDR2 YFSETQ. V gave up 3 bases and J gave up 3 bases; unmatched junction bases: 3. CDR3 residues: CASSSGQNYNSPLHF. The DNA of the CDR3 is TGCGCCAGCAGCTCGGGACAGAACTATAATTCACCCCTCCACTTT.

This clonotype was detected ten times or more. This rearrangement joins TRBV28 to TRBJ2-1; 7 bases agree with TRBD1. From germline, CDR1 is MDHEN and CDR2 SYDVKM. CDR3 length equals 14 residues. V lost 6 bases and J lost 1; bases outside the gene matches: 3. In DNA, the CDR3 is TGTGCCAGCAGACCACAGGGGTCCTACAATGAGCAGTTCTTC. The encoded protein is CASRPQGSYNEQFF.

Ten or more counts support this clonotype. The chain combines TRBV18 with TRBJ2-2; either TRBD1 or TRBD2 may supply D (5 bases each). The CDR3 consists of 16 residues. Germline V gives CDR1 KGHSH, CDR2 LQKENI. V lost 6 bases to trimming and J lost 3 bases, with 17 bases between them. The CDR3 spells CASSSGTPWDTGELFF. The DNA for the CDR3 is TGTGCCAGCTCTTCTGGGACGCCGTGGGACACCGGGGAGCTGTTTTTT.

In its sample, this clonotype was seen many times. The CDR3 region has the DNA TGTGCCAGCAGTTTCGAAGGCGACGGTCAGCCCCAGCATTTT. Translation: CASSFEGDGQPQHF. The rearrangement joins TRBV12-3 or TRBV12-4 to TRBJ1-5; D is uncertain. The CDR3 sequence is 14 residues long. Trimming stripped 3 bases from V and 6 bases from J, with 12 bases between.

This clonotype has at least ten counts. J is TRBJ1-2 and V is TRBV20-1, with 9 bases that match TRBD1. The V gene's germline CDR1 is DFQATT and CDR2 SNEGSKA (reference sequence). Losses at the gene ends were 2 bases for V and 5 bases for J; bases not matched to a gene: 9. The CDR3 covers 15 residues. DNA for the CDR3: TGCAGTGCTAGAAAACAGGGGGCCGGACTATATGGCTACACCTTC. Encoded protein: CSARKQGAGLYGYTF.

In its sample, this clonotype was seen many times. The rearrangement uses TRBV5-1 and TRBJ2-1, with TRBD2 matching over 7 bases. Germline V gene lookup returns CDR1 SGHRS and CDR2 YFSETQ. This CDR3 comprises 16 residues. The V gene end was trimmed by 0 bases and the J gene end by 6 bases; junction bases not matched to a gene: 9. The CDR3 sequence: CASSLVGTGGGNEQFF. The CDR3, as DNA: TGCGCCAGCAGCTTGGTTGGGACCGGCGGGGGCAATGAGCAGTTCTTC. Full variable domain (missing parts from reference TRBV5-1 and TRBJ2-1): KAGVTQTPRYLIKTRGQQVTLSCSPISGHRSVSWYQQTPGQGLQFLFEYFSETQRNKGNFPGRFSGRQFSNSRSEMNVSTLELGDSALYLCASSLVGTGGGNEQFFGPGTRLTVL.

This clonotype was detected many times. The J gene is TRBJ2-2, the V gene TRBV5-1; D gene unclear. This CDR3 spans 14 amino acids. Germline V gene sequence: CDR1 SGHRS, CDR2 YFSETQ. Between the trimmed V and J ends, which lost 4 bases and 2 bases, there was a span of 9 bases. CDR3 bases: TGCGCCAGCAGCCCGCCGACAAACACCGGGGAGCTGTTTTTT. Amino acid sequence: CASSPPTNTGELFF.

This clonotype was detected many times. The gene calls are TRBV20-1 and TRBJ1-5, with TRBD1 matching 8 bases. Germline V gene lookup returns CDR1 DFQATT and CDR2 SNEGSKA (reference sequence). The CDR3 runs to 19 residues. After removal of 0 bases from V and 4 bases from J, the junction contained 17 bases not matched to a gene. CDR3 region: CSARDRFGQGLFRNQPQHF. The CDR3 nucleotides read TGCAGTGCTAGAGATCGTTTTGGACAGGGCTTGTTTCGGAATCAGCCCCAGCATTTT.

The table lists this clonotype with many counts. The CDR3 spells CASSLAPAAGDTQYF. CDR3 DNA sequence: TGCGCCAGCAGCTTGGCCCCCGCGGCCGGGGATACGCAGTATTTT. This rearrangement joins TRBV5-1 to TRBJ2-3, with D unresolved. The germline gives CDR1 SGHRS, CDR2 YFSETQ. The CDR3 has 15 residues. With 0 bases removed from V and 6 bases from J, the gap between germline ends came to 14 bases. The entire variable domain, with the rest obtained from reference TRBV5-1 and TRBJ2-3, is as follows: KAGVTQTPRYLIKTRGQQVTLSCSPISGHRSVSWYQQTPGQGLQFLFEYFSETQRNKGNFPGRFSGRQFSNSRSEMNVSTLELGDSALYLCASSLAPAAGDTQYFGPGTRLTVL.

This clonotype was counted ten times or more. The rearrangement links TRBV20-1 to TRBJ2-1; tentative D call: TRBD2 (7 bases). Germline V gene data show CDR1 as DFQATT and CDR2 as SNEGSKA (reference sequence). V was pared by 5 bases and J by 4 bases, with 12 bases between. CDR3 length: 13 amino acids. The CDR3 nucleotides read TGCAGTGCTCTGCGGGGGCCGTACAATGAGCAGTTCTTC. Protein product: CSALRGPYNEQFF.

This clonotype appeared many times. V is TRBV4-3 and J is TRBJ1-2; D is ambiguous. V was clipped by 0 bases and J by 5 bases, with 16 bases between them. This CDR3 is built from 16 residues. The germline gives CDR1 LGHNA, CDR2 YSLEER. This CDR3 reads CASSQDNEGIGYGYTF. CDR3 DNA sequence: TGCGCCAGCAGCCAAGATAATGAGGGAATTGGGTATGGCTACACCTTC.

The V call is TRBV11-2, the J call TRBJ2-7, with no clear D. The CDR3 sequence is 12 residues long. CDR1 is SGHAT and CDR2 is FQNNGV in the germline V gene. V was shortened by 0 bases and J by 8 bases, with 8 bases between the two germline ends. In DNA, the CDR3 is TGTGCCAGCAGCTTAGATCGGTGGAAGCAGTACTTC. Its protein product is CASSLDRWKQYF. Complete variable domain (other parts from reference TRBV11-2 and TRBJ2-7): EAGVAQSPRYKIIEKRQSVAFWCNPISGHATLYWYQQILGQGPKLLIQFQNNGVVDDSQLPKDRFSAERLKGVDSTLKIQPAKLEDSAVYLCASSLDRWKQYFGPGTRLTVT.

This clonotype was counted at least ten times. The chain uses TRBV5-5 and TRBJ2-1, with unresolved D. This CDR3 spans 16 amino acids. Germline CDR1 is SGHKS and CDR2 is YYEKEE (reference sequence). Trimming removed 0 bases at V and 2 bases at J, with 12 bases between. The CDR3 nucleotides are TGTGCCAGCAGCTTGGGTAGTCCACTTACCTACAATGAGCAGTTCTTC. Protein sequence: CASSLGSPLTYNEQFF. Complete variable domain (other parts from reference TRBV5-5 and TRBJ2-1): DAGVTQSPTHLIKTRGQQVTLRCSPISGHKSVSWYQQVLGQGPQFIFQYYEKEERGRGNFPDRFSARQFPNYSSELNVNALLLGDSALYLCASSLGSPLTYNEQFFGPGTRLTVL.

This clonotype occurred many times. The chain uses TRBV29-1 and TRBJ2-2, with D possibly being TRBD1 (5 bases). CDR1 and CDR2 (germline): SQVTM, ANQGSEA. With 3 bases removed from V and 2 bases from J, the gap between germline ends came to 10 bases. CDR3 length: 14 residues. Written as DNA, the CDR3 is TGCAGCGTTGAGGGTCAGGGAAACACCGGGGAGCTGTTTTTT. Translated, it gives CSVEGQGNTGELFF.

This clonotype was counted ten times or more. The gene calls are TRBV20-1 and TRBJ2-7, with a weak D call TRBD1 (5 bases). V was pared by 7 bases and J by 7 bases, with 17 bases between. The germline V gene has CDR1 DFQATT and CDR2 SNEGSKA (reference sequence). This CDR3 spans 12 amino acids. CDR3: CSGAAGPTEQYF. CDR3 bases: TGCAGTGGGGCAGCAGGGCCGACAGAGCAGTACTTC.

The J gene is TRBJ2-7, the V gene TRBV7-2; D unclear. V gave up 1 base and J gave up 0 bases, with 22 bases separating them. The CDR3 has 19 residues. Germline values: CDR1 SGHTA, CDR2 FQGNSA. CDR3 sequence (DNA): TGTGCCAGCAGCTTAGGGCAGCCTAAGCGAAATAAGAGCTCCTACGAGCAGTACTTC. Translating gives CASSLGQPKRNKSSYEQYF.

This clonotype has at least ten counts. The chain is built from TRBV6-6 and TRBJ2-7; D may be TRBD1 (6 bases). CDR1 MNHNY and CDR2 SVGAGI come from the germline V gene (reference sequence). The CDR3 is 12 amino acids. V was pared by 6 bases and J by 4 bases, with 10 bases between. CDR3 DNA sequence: TGTGCCAGCAGGGCTGACAGGTACGAGCAGTACTTC. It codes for CASRADRYEQYF.

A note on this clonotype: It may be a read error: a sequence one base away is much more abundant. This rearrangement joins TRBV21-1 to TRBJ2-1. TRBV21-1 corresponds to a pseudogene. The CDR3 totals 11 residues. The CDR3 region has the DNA TGTGCCAGCAGCAAATTCAATGAGCAGTTCTTC. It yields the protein CASSKFNEQFF.